The 27 T cell receptor beta chains reported below all come from one sample, sequenced in a study of graft-versus-host responses after intestinal transplantation. TCRdb's copy holds only in-frame clones and misses some; the assay was immunoSEQ multiplex PCR. Of 9,500 to 12,000 clones in the sample, 80% to 85% were seen once. This specimen was PBMCs, taken 494 days after intestinal transplant. Every receptor here comes from a human patient who received an intestinal transplant, so some T cells may come from the graft donor.

V gene TRBV28 combines with J gene TRBJ2-3; TRBD2 agrees at 12 bases. V was clipped by 10 bases and J by 3 bases; unmatched bases: 8. CDR1 is MDHEN and CDR2 is SYDVKM in the germline V gene. This CDR3 comprises 15 residues. The chain's CDR3 is CAISLAGGRTDTQYF. As DNA, the CDR3 is TGTGCCATTTCTCTAGCGGGAGGGCGGACAGATACGCAGTATTTT.

The genes are TRBV5-1 and TRBJ2-7; D gene unclear. V dropped 1 base and J dropped 2 bases, with 13 bases sitting between them. This CDR3 is built from 15 residues. CDR1 and CDR2 (germline): SGHRS, YFSETQ. The CDR3 region is CASSLSSTQTYEQYF. The CDR3 region has the DNA TGCGCCAGCAGCTTGTCCTCAACTCAAACCTACGAGCAGTACTTC.

The rearrangement links TRBV29-1 to TRBJ2-3, with 13 bases identical to TRBD2. Germline V gene sequence: CDR1 SQVTM, CDR2 ANQGSEA. V was pared by 7 bases and J by 2 bases, with 6 bases of the junction left unmatched. The CDR3 length is 15 residues. The CDR3 here is CSAGGLAGFTDTQYF. DNA for the CDR3: TGCAGCGCCGGGGGACTAGCGGGATTCACAGATACGCAGTATTTT.

The V gene is TRBV11-3, the J gene TRBJ2-2; 9 nucleotides line up with TRBD2. Germline V gene data show CDR1 as SGHNT and CDR2 as YENEEA. CDR3 length: 15 residues. The V and J ends lost 6 bases and 6 bases, in that order; junction bases with no gene match: 8. DNA for the CDR3: TGTGCCAGCAGTTATAGCGGGAGTGTTCCCGGGGAGCTGTTTTTT. It translates to CASSYSGSVPGELFF.

This clone was detected only a few times. The chain is built from TRBV6-5 and TRBJ1-5, with D possibly being TRBD1 (6 bases). Trimming removed 4 bases at V and 0 bases at J, with 13 bases between. The V gene's germline CDR1 is MNHEY and CDR2 SVGAGI. CDR3 length: 16 residues. The CDR3 loop is CASSSHRDHSNQPQHF. CDR3 sequence (DNA): TGTGCCAGCAGTTCCCACAGGGACCATAGCAATCAGCCCCAGCATTTT.

The J gene is TRBJ2-7, the V gene TRBV5-8, with D perhaps TRBD1 (6 bases). Germline V gene lookup returns CDR1 SGHTS and CDR2 YDEGEE. The ends were cut back, 1 base at V and 9 bases at J, with 20 bases in the middle. The CDR3 sequence is 15 residues long. The CDR3 sequence: CASSLFQPGQPTQYF. The CDR3 nucleotides read TGTGCCAGCAGCTTGTTTCAACCGGGACAACCCACGCAGTACTTC.

The CDR3 DNA reads TGCGCCAGCAGCTTCTCCCGGGACACTGAAGCTTTCTTT. This translates into CASSFSRDTEAFF. The chain has TRBV5-1 and TRBJ1-1, with D unclear. The V end was cut by 2 bases, the J end by 3 bases, with 8 bases between. The CDR3 loop spans 13 amino acids. Germline V CDR1 and CDR2: SGHRS, YFSETQ.

This clone is medium-sized (0.01 to 0.1%). The chain couples TRBV30 to TRBJ1-1; D perhaps matches TRBD1 (5 bases). With 4 bases removed from V and 4 bases from J, the gap between germline ends came to 13 bases. Germline V lookup: CDR1 GTSNPN, CDR2 SVGIG (reference sequence). The CDR3 runs 13 residues. Written as DNA, the CDR3 is TGTGCCTGGACGTCAGGGTCGGGCACTGAAGCTTTCTTT. Amino acids: CAWTSGSGTEAFF.

This chain joins TRBV29-1 and TRBJ1-1; possibly TRBD1 for D (5 bases). The CDR3 totals 13 residues. Germline V gene data show CDR1 as SQVTM and CDR2 as ANQGSEA. V was trimmed by 6 bases and J by 1 base, leaving 12 bases between them. The CDR3 nucleotides read TGCAGCGTGGGCCGGGGGGAGAACACTGAAGCTTTCTTT. As protein: CSVGRGENTEAFF.

The genes are TRBV6-1 and TRBJ1-3; 9 nucleotides align to TRBD1. V dropped 0 bases and J dropped 4; count of bases not matched to a gene: 4. Looked up from germline, CDR1 is MNHNS and CDR2 is SASEGT. CDR3 length: 16 residues. The CDR3 DNA reads as TGTGCCAGCAGTGAAGCGATAGGGACAGGGGGAAACACCATATATTTT. This gives the protein CASSEAIGTGGNTIYF.

This rearrangement joins TRBV28 to TRBJ2-3; no clear D. The V and J ends lost 8 bases and 4 bases respectively, with 7 bases between them. Germline V CDR1 and CDR2: MDHEN, SYDVKM. The CDR3 runs to 11 residues. The DNA for the CDR3 is TGTGCCAGCCTTAGAGCAGATACGCAGTATTTT. It yields the protein CASLRADTQYF. The full variable domain, with the rest looked up from reference TRBV28 and TRBJ2-3, is DVKVTQSSRYLVKRTGEKVFLECVQDMDHENMFWYRQDPGLGLRLIYFSYDVKMKEKGDIPEGYSVSREKKERFSLILESASTNQTSMYLCASLRADTQYFGPGTRLTVL.

V gene TRBV29-1 combines with J gene TRBJ2-1; 10 positions agree with TRBD2. V lost 5 bases, J lost 3 bases, and 7 bases stayed unmatched. Germline assignment: CDR1 SQVTM and CDR2 ANQGSEA. This CDR3 is built from 15 residues. CDR3 loop: CSVKLASGSYNEQFF. CDR3 sequence (DNA): TGCAGCGTTAAACTCGCTAGCGGGAGCTACAATGAGCAGTTCTTC.

The genes are TRBV11-3 and TRBJ2-2; D is undetermined. The CDR3 extends over 13 amino acids. With 1 base removed from V and 6 bases from J, the gap between germline ends came to 6 bases. Germline V gene lookup returns CDR1 SGHNT and CDR2 YENEEA. CDR3 in DNA: TGTGCCAGCAGCTTAGGGATTTCCGGGGAGCTGTTTTTT. The encoded protein is CASSLGISGELFF. The variable domain in full, completed from reference TRBV11-3 and TRBJ2-2, reads EAGVVQSPRYKIIEKKQPVAFWCNPISGHNTLYWYLQNLGQGPELLIRYENEEAVDDSQLPKDRFSAERLKGVDSTLKIQPAELGDSAVYLCASSLGISGELFFGEGSRLTVL.

The gene calls are TRBV5-8 and TRBJ2-1; no reliable D call. This CDR3 has 15 amino acids. The germline V gene encodes CDR1 SGHTS and CDR2 YDEGEE. Trimming removed 0 bases from V and 0 bases from J, with 7 bases in between. The DNA of the CDR3 is TGTGCCAGCAGCTTGGCGCGGAGCTCCTACAATGAGCAGTTCTTC. Its translation: CASSLARSSYNEQFF.

This chain joins TRBV7-6 and TRBJ1-6; perhaps TRBD1 as D (5 bases). Germline CDR1 is SGHVS and CDR2 is FNYEAQ. This CDR3 spans 17 amino acids. Trimming took off 1 base at V and 9 bases at J, with 19 bases between the two ends. CDR3 residues: CASSLGGGIRSGSPLHF. The CDR3 DNA is TGTGCCAGCAGCTTAGGGGGCGGAATCAGAAGCGGTTCACCCCTCCACTTT.

The chain employs TRBV7-9 and TRBJ2-4, with 8 positions matching TRBD1. Germline values: CDR1 SEHNR, CDR2 FQNEAQ (reference sequence). The V and J ends lost 5 bases and 0 bases, in that order; junction bases with no gene match: 6. CDR3 length: 16 residues. As DNA, the CDR3 is TGTGCCAGCAGCCCGAGGACAGGGCTAGCCAAAAACATTCAGTACTTC. Its translation is CASSPRTGLAKNIQYF.

This chain joins TRBV4-2 and TRBJ2-5; perhaps D is TRBD1 or TRBD2 (5 bases each). The ends were cut back, 2 bases at V and 5 bases at J, with 15 bases in the middle. Looked up from germline, CDR1 is LGHNA and CDR2 is YNFKEQ. This CDR3 comprises 15 residues. CDR3 nucleotide sequence: TGTGCCAGCAGCCAAACCGGGACGAGGTTGGAGACCCAGTACTTC. It translates to CASSQTGTRLETQYF.

The chain recombines TRBV5-4 with TRBJ2-7; 10 nucleotides line up with TRBD1. From germline, CDR1 is SGHNT and CDR2 YYREEE (reference sequence). The J segment lost 2 bases and the V segment lost 5 bases, leaving 4 bases of the junction unmatched. The CDR3 consists of 14 residues. This CDR3 is CASSPDRGAYEQYF. DNA of the CDR3: TGTGCCAGCAGTCCGGACAGGGGGGCCTACGAGCAGTACTTC.

The chain employs TRBV6-5 and TRBJ2-7, with D possibly called TRBD1 or TRBD2 (5 bases each). Looked up from germline, CDR1 is MNHEY and CDR2 is SVGAGI. The V end was cut by 6 bases, the J end by 3 bases, with 15 bases between. The CDR3 loop spans 14 amino acids. CDR3 loop: CASSETGPIYEQYF. The CDR3 nucleotides are TGTGCCAGCAGCGAGACGGGACCCATCTACGAGCAGTACTTC.

This clone was detected a few times. This chain joins TRBV29-1 and TRBJ1-1; the D gene is possibly TRBD1 (5 bases). The CDR3 covers 11 residues. V dropped 3 bases and J dropped 3 bases, with 5 bases sitting between them. Germline V gene data show CDR1 as SQVTM and CDR2 as ANQGSEA. CDR3 nucleotide sequence: TGCAGCGTTGACAGGGACACTGAAGCTTTCTTT. Amino acid sequence: CSVDRDTEAFF.

The V call is TRBV19, the J call TRBJ2-7, with TRBD2 matching 12 bases. There are 17 residues in the CDR3. Per the germline V gene, CDR1 is LNHDA and CDR2 is SQIVND (reference sequence). V was clipped by 5 bases and J by 1 base; unmatched bases: 9. CDR3 bases: TGTGCCAGTAGTCTCATGACTAGCGGGAGCAGATCCTACGAGCAGTACTTC. It codes for CASSLMTSGSRSYEQYF. The full variable domain, completed using reference TRBV19 and TRBJ2-7, is DGGITQSPKYLFRKEGQNVTLSCEQNLNHDAMYWYRQDPGQGLRLIYYSQIVNDFQKGDIAEGYSVSREKKESFPLTVTSAQKNPTAFYLCASSLMTSGSRSYEQYFGPGTRLTVT.

The chain carries TRBV5-6 and TRBJ2-5, with D perhaps TRBD2 (6 bases). Germline CDR1 is SGHDT and CDR2 is YYEEEE. This CDR3 spans 14 amino acids. V was trimmed by 4 bases and J by 1 base, leaving 11 bases between them. In DNA, the CDR3 is TGTGCCAGCAGCCCCTTGGGGGGCCAAGAGACCCAGTACTTC. Its translation is CASSPLGGQETQYF. Full variable domain (remainder filled in from reference TRBV5-6 and TRBJ2-5): DAGVTQSPTHLIKTRGQQVTLRCSPKSGHDTVSWYQQALGQGPQFIFQYYEEEERQRGNFPDRFSGHQFPNYSSELNVNALLLGDSALYLCASSPLGGQETQYFGPGTRLLVL.

This rearrangement joins TRBV12-5 to TRBJ2-1; 13 bases map to TRBD2. Germline assignment: CDR1 LGHNT and CDR2 FRNRAP. V was pared by 5 bases and J by 9 bases, with 7 bases of the junction left unmatched. This CDR3 is 15 amino acids long. The CDR3 is CASGAGTSGVSEQFF. CDR3 DNA sequence: TGTGCTAGTGGTGCTGGGACTAGCGGGGTCTCTGAGCAGTTCTTC.

The V and J genes are TRBV19 and TRBJ2-1; maybe TRBD2 (7 bases). V lost 5 bases, J lost 7 bases, and 24 bases lay in between. CDR3 length: 17 residues. Looked up from germline, CDR1 is LNHDA and CDR2 is SQIVND (reference sequence). The CDR3 coding sequence is TGTGCCAGTAGTTCCGGCCCCGGGACAAGGGGGGGGAATGAGCAGTTCTTC. This encodes CASSSGPGTRGGNEQFF.

The chain employs TRBV28 and TRBJ2-2; D is ambiguous. Germline V gene data show CDR1 as MDHEN and CDR2 as SYDVKM. This CDR3 spans 12 amino acids. V lost 7 bases and J lost 1, with 4 bases in between. The CDR3 here is CASTVNTGELFF. DNA for the CDR3: TGTGCCAGCACGGTGAACACCGGGGAGCTGTTTTTT.

This CDR3 is CASSPNQGSYTEAFF. The DNA of the CDR3 is TGTGCCAGCAGCCCGAACCAGGGGAGCTACACTGAAGCTTTCTTT. The chain employs TRBV7-9 and TRBJ1-1; TRBD1 is a possible D gene (6 bases). The CDR3 contains 15 residues. Trimming shortened V by 5 bases and J by 3 bases, and 16 bases separated the two germline ends. The germline gives CDR1 SEHNR, CDR2 FQNEAQ (reference sequence).

CDR3 residues: CASSLGGTDTQYF. CDR3 nucleotides: TGTGCCAGCAGCTTAGGAGGCACAGATACGCAGTATTTT. The chain has TRBV11-2 and TRBJ2-3; D is unclear. The CDR3 extends over 13 amino acids. CDR1 is SGHAT, CDR2 FQNNGV, per germline. V shed 1 base and J shed 1 base, with 3 bases lying between them.